Below, 6 T cell receptor beta chains from the same sample are listed, as sequenced in a study of blood T cell repertoires in COVID-19. The data were produced by immunoSEQ multiplex PCR, yet TCRdb's version contains in-frame clones alone and is incomplete. The repertoire consists of approximately 250,000 clones, with around 88% occurring once and the leading ten covering nearly 2%. The sample consisted of peripheral blood. These receptors originate from a man between 25 and 39 years old with active or convalescent COVID-19.

The chain has TRBV5-6 and TRBJ2-3, with a possible D match to TRBD1 (6 bases). V lost 5 bases, J lost 0 bases, and 10 bases lay in between. The length of the CDR3 is 14 residues. Germline V gene data show CDR1 as SGHDT and CDR2 as YYEEEE. The CDR3 loop reads CASRGRGSTDTQYF. The CDR3 nucleotides are TGTGCCAGCAGGGGTAGGGGGAGCACAGATACGCAGTATTTT.

The chain is built from TRBV28 and TRBJ1-1; D unclear. V was clipped by 5 bases and J by 4 bases, with 17 bases between them. The CDR3 totals 15 residues. CDR1 is MDHEN, CDR2 SYDVKM, per germline. In nucleotides, the CDR3 is TGTGCCAGCAGTAACCCCCGAAGGGCGGGCACTGAAGCTTTCTTT. It translates to CASSNPRRAGTEAFF.

The chain combines TRBV6-5 with TRBJ1-2; D is possibly TRBD1 (6 bases). CDR3 length equals 14 residues. V shed 6 bases and J shed 3 bases, with 14 bases lying between them. Germline V gives CDR1 MNHEY, CDR2 SVGAGI. In DNA, the CDR3 is TGTGCCAGCAGCCTTACAGGGAATGACTATGGCTACACCTTC. Its translation: CASSLTGNDYGYTF.

The V gene is TRBV15, the J gene TRBJ2-2, with 13 nucleotides matching TRBD2. The CDR3 contains 16 residues. Per germline, CDR1 LNHNV and CDR2 YYDKDF (reference sequence). V was pared by 3 bases and J by 5 bases, with 3 bases of the junction left unmatched. This CDR3 reads CATSRTLAGGTGELFF. As DNA, the CDR3 is TGTGCCACCAGCAGGACACTAGCGGGGGGGACCGGGGAGCTGTTTTTT. Filled out from reference TRBV15 and TRBJ2-2, the complete variable domain reads DAMVIQNPRYQVTQFGKPVTLSCSQTLNHNVMYWYQQKSSQAPKLLFHYYDKDFNNEADTPDNFQSRRPNTSFCFLDIRSPGLGDTAMYLCATSRTLAGGTGELFFGEGSRLTVL.

The rearrangement joins TRBV7-6 to TRBJ1-5; D gene ambiguous. CDR3 length: 15 residues. Trimming pared 1 base from V and 1 base from J, leaving 8 bases between. Germline V lookup: CDR1 SGHVS, CDR2 FNYEAQ. The CDR3 sequence: CASSLGAGSNQPQHF. CDR3 sequence (DNA): TGTGCCAGCAGCTTAGGAGCAGGAAGCAATCAGCCCCAGCATTTT.

V and J are TRBV4-1 and TRBJ1-4; 8 positions match TRBD1. CDR1 MGHRA and CDR2 YSYEKL come from the germline V gene. The J segment lost 8 bases and the V segment lost 4 bases, leaving 9 bases of the junction unmatched. CDR3 length: 15 residues. The CDR3 protein is CASSPPGGTGEKLFF. CDR3 DNA sequence: TGCGCCAGCAGCCCCCCAGGGGGCACAGGGGAAAAACTGTTTTTT.